The rows below give T cell receptor beta chains drawn from one sample of a study of read filtering for tumor transcriptome and immune sequencing. MiXCR, run by TCRdb on the reads, gives a single entry per CDR3 protein. The table lists roughly 61,000 distinct CDR3 sequences, 9% to 15% of them singletons. The sequencing input was a population of CD138-negative cells sorted from bone marrow. These receptors came from a donor aged 40 or over with multiple myeloma. The CDR3 runs from the conserved cysteine through the conserved F or W. A D gene is named only where the DNA matches it firmly. The size entry is marked missing in some rows and otherwise reads once, few, many or a size class.

d_call,v_call,clone_size,j_call,cdr3_aa,cdr3_nt
NA,TRBV20-1,many,TRBJ2-3,CSARFSWDTQYF,TGCAGTGCTAGATTTTCCTGGGATACGCAGTATTTT
TRBD1,TRBV5-4,NA,TRBJ2-4,CASSLGDRGEGIQYF,TGTGCCAGCAGCTTGGGGGACAGGGGGGAGGGCATTCAGTACTTC
NA,TRBV7-8,many,TRBJ1-4,CASSWDPGTEGLFF,TGTGCCAGCAGTTGGGATCCGGGGACCGAGGGACTGTTTTTT
NA,TRBV5-1,few,TRBJ1-4,CASRYSLGGANEKLFF,TGCGCCAGCCGGTATTCCCTAGGGGGAGCTAATGAAAAACTGTTTTTT
NA,TRBV6-5,many,TRBJ2-7,CASSSGQFYEQYF,TGTGCCAGCAGTTCCGGACAGTTCTACGAGCAGTACTTC
NA,TRBV9,few,TRBJ2-3,CASSVVYGGRGDTQYF,TGTGCCAGCAGCGTAGTTTACGGGGGGCGCGGAGATACGCAGTATTTT
TRBD1,TRBV7-3,many,TRBJ1-1,CASSLQGAGTEAFF,TGTGCCAGCAGCTTACAGGGGGCGGGTACTGAAGCTTTCTTT
NA,TRBV12-3/TRBV12-4,many,TRBJ1-1,CASSPVEMNTEAFF,TGTGCCAGCAGCCCGGTGGAGATGAACACTGAAGCTTTCTTT
NA,TRBV3-1,few,TRBJ2-1,CASRGPSLQFF,TGTGCCAGCAGGGGCCCGTCCTTGCAGTTCTTC
NA,TRBV4-1,many,TRBJ1-1,CASSQDPGAGRTEAFF,TGCGCCAGCAGCCAAGATCCTGGGGCAGGGAGAACTGAAGCTTTCTTT
NA,TRBV7-2,NA,TRBJ1-6,CASSPRDTYNSPLHF,TGTGCCAGCAGCCCGAGGGACACCTATAATTCACCCCTCCACTTT
NA,TRBV7-2,few,TRBJ2-3,CASSQRGSTDTQYF,TGTGCCAGCAGCCAAAGAGGGAGCACAGATACGCAGTATTTT
NA,TRBV20-1,few,TRBJ2-7,CSATRGGYEQYF,TGCAGTGCTACCAGGGGTGGCTACGAGCAGTACTTC
TRBD2,TRBV27,NA,TRBJ2-2,CASRGAGGLTGELFF,TGTGCCAGCAGGGGAGCGGGAGGGCTCACCGGGGAGCTGTTTTTT
NA,TRBV7-9,many,TRBJ1-5,CASSFGVGTLDQPQHF,TGTGCCAGCAGCTTCGGGGTTGGCACCCTCGATCAGCCCCAGCATTTT
NA,TRBV29-1,many,TRBJ2-3,CSCRKLTDTQYF,TGCAGTTGCAGGAAACTCACAGATACGCAGTATTTT
NA,TRBV28,many,TRBJ2-3,CASPPQGRVRDTQYF,TGTGCCAGCCCCCCCCAAGGCAGGGTGAGAGATACGCAGTATTTT
TRBD2,TRBV7-3,many,TRBJ2-1,CASSLTGTSGGYYNEQFF,TGTGCCAGCAGTCTAACCGGGACTAGCGGGGGGTACTACAATGAGCAGTTCTTC
NA,TRBV29-1,many,TRBJ2-5,CSVERGAGYTQYF,TGCAGCGTGGAAAGGGGGGCCGGTTACACCCAGTACTTC
TRBD1,TRBV6-1,many,TRBJ2-3,CASRGQSTDTQYF,TGTGCCAGCAGGGGACAGAGCACAGATACGCAGTATTTT
NA,TRBV29-1,many,TRBJ1-4,CSGGRTNEKLFF,TGCAGCGGGGGGAGGACTAATGAAAAACTGTTTTTT
NA,TRBV29-1,many,TRBJ1-1,CSGRLLTEAFF,TGCAGCGGCCGACTTTTAACTGAAGCTTTCTTT
TRBD2,TRBV5-5,NA,TRBJ2-3,CASSPRAGGLTDTQYF,TGTGCCAGCAGCCCGAGAGCGGGGGGTTTGACAGATACGCAGTATTTC
TRBD1,TRBV27,many,TRBJ1-1,CASSLSRDSRNTEAFF,TGTGCCAGCAGTTTATCGAGGGACAGCAGGAACACTGAAGCTTTCTTT
NA,TRBV29-1,medium-sized,TRBJ2-1,CSGKGGSGYNEQFF,TGCAGCGGGAAGGGGGGTTCGGGCTACAATGAGCAGTTCTTC
TRBD2,TRBV5-1,many,TRBJ2-1,CASSLSLAAGDEQFF,TGCGCCAGCAGCTTGAGTCTAGCGGCTGGGGATGAGCAGTTCTTC
TRBD1,TRBV13,medium-sized,TRBJ2-7,CASSLTTGDYEQYF,TGTGCCAGCAGCTTAACGACAGGGGACTACGAGCAGTACTTC
NA,TRBV5-8,many,TRBJ2-7,CASSFRVGGTGRNEQYF,TGTGCCAGCAGCTTCCGGGTCGGGGGGACAGGTCGAAACGAGCAGTACTTC